Listed here are 14 T cell receptor beta chains from one sample, sequenced in a study of CD8+ T cells in alopecia areata. Sample treatment: oral pan-JAK inhibitor, 5-10 mg twice daily. After isolation, RNA underwent reverse transcription to generate cDNA as the sequencing template. Assay used: immunoSEQ multiplex PCR; TCRdb lists only in-frame clones, some missing. Among around 150,000 clones listed, about three fifths were seen once. The sample in question was CD4+ T cells sorted from blood, obtained at week 4, from a patient treated with tofacitinib. Source of these receptors: a human donor with alopecia areata.

A note on this clone: Other DNA sequences in the same sample also yield this CDR3. V is TRBV29-1 and J is TRBJ1-1, with 10 nucleotides matching TRBD1. Trimming removed 6 bases from V and 5 bases from J; junction bases left unmatched: 6. The CDR3 length is 13 residues. The germline V gene encodes CDR1 SQVTM and CDR2 ANQGSEA. This CDR3 reads CSVEGTGVTEAFF. The CDR3 nucleotides are TGCAGCGTGGAGGGGACAGGGGTTACTGAAGCTTTCTTT.

This clone was picked up a small number of times. Compared with germline, one end of the junction differs, possibly owing to a read error. This chain uses TRBV30 with TRBJ2-7; D may be TRBD2 (6 bases). The CDR3 is 13 amino acids. The germline V gene encodes CDR1 GTSNPN and CDR2 SVGIG (reference sequence). The CDR3 reads CAWSTTGLGLRNF. The CDR3 DNA is TGTGCCTGGAGTACCACGGGACTGGGGTTAAGGAACTTC. Full variable domain (remainder filled in from reference TRBV30 and TRBJ2-7): SQTIHQWPATLVQPVGSPLSLECTVEGTSNPNLYWYRQAAGRGLQLLFYSVGIGQISSEVPQNLSASRPQDRQFILSSKKLLLSDSGFYLCAWSTTGLGLRNFGPGTRLTVT.

V is TRBV30 and J is TRBJ2-3; D unclear. The CDR3 is 11 amino acids. The V end lost 4 bases, the J end lost 9 bases, and 11 bases lay between the germline ends. The V gene's germline CDR1 is GTSNPN and CDR2 SVGIG (reference sequence). Here the CDR3 DNA reads TGTGCCTGGACCAACTTCGGCACGCAGTATTTT. As protein: CAWTNFGTQYF. Filled out from reference TRBV30 and TRBJ2-3, the complete variable domain reads SQTIHQWPATLVQPVGSPLSLECTVEGTSNPNLYWYRQAAGRGLQLLFYSVGIGQISSEVPQNLSASRPQDRQFILSSKKLLLSDSGFYLCAWTNFGTQYFGPGTRLTVL.

The chain couples TRBV29-1 to TRBJ2-1, with D possibly being TRBD1 (5 bases). CDR1 is SQVTM, CDR2 ANQGSEA, per germline. V was pared by 0 bases and J by 0 bases, with 12 bases between. The CDR3 totals 16 residues. CDR3 nucleotides: TGCAGCGTTGAAGATCCGACAGCAAGCTCCTACAATGAGCAGTTCTTC. Translated: CSVEDPTASSYNEQFF.

The count of this clone is one. The rearrangement links TRBV29-1 to TRBJ2-3; no clear D. The V end was cut by 7 bases, the J end by 3 bases, with 11 bases between. Germline V gene lookup returns CDR1 SQVTM and CDR2 ANQGSEA. The CDR3 consists of 12 residues. This CDR3 reads CSALKGTDTQYF. The CDR3 coding sequence is TGCAGCGCGCTCAAGGGTACAGATACGCAGTATTTT.

The rearrangement uses TRBV5-1 and TRBJ1-5, with D uncertain. The V end was cut by 4 bases, the J end by 0 bases, with 8 bases between. Germline-derived CDR1 and CDR2 are SGHRS and YFSETQ. The CDR3 sequence is 14 residues long. CDR3 coding DNA: TGCGCCAGCAGCCTGGACGGTAGCAATCAGCCCCAGCATTTT. Translating it yields CASSLDGSNQPQHF.

The chain is built from TRBV15 and TRBJ2-5; possibly TRBD1 for D (5 bases). Trimming took 3 bases from V and 0 from J, leaving 8 bases between them. This CDR3 is 14 amino acids long. Germline CDR1 LNHNV, CDR2 YYDKDF (reference sequence). The CDR3 DNA reads TGTGCCACCAGCAGGGACAACTACCAAGAGACCCAGTACTTC. Translating gives CATSRDNYQETQYF. Filled out from reference TRBV15 and TRBJ2-5, the complete variable domain reads DAMVIQNPRYQVTQFGKPVTLSCSQTLNHNVMYWYQQKSSQAPKLLFHYYDKDFNNEADTPDNFQSRRPNTSFCFLDIRSPGLGDTAMYLCATSRDNYQETQYFGPGTRLLVL.

The chain employs TRBV4-3 and TRBJ2-1, with TRBD2 matching 10 bases. The CDR3 is made up of 16 amino acids. Germline values: CDR1 LGHNA, CDR2 YSLEER. With 2 bases clipped from V and 2 bases from J, the junction kept 3 bases outside the gene matches. CDR3 in DNA: TGCGCCAGCAGCCAACTAGCGGGGGCCACCTACAATGAGCAGTTCTTC. Translated, it gives CASSQLAGATYNEQFF.

This clone was observed a few times. This chain joins TRBV29-1 and TRBJ1-6; TRBD1 agrees at 8 bases. Per germline, CDR1 SQVTM and CDR2 ANQGSEA. The CDR3 extends over 16 amino acids. V lost 7 bases to trimming and J lost 10 bases; unmatched junction nucleotides: 18. This chain's CDR3 is CSATTGSTGDGSPLHF. The CDR3 bases are TGCAGCGCAACGACTGGGTCGACAGGGGATGGCTCACCCCTCCACTTT.

Comment on this clone: This CDR3 is also generated by other DNA sequences in the sample. V and J are TRBV29-1 and TRBJ2-5; weak D call: TRBD1 (5 bases). V lost 4 bases, J lost 3 bases, and 6 bases lay in between. CDR1 and CDR2 from the germline V gene are SQVTM and ANQGSEA. This CDR3 region has 11 residues. The CDR3 region is CSVVGEETQYF. CDR3 nucleotides: TGCAGCGTTGTAGGGGAAGAGACCCAGTACTTC.

The CDR3, as DNA: TGTGCCAGCAGTGACTATATTGTGACAGTAGGGTCACCCCTCCACTTT. Amino acids: CASSDYIVTVGSPLHF. The gene calls are TRBV27 and TRBJ1-6; D is possibly TRBD1 (5 bases). V lost 5 bases, J lost 10 bases, and 21 bases lay in between. CDR3 length: 16 amino acids. The germline gives CDR1 MNHEY, CDR2 SMNVEV (reference sequence).

J is TRBJ1-1 and V is TRBV30, with D uncertain. In germline, CDR1 is GTSNPN, CDR2 SVGIG (reference sequence). CDR3 size: 15 residues. Trimming took off 0 bases at V and 5 bases at J, with 16 bases between the two ends. CDR3 sequence reads: CAWSVLSPSGTEAFF. As DNA, the CDR3 is TGTGCCTGGAGTGTACTCTCCCCCAGTGGAACTGAAGCTTTCTTT.

This clone has more than one count but fewer than ten. The CDR3 DNA reads TGCGCCAGCAGCCAAGCCCTCCAGGGGGAGCAGTATTTT. Its translation is CASSQALQGEQYF. The chain carries TRBV4-3 and TRBJ2-3; 7 bases align to TRBD1. CDR3 length: 13 amino acids. V lost 1 base to trimming and J lost 11 bases; unmatched junction nucleotides: 6. Per the germline V gene, CDR1 is LGHNA and CDR2 is YSLEER.

In this sample, this clone turned up once. The rearrangement uses TRBV6-5 and TRBJ2-2; D uncertain. CDR3 length: 14 residues. V lost 0 bases, J lost 4 bases, and 6 bases lay in between. Germline V gene sequence: CDR1 MNHEY, CDR2 SVGAGI. CDR3 sequence: CASSYSTGTGELFF. The CDR3 DNA reads TGTGCCAGCAGTTACTCGACTGGCACCGGGGAGCTGTTTTTT.